The next 24 T cell receptor beta chains were all read from a single sample in a study of T cell responses to AZD1222 COVID-19 vaccine. TCRdb's table, derived via immunoSEQ multiplex PCR, lists solely in-frame clones and lacks some. The sample records around 150,000 clones, just over 90% being singletons. Sequencing used peripheral blood, obtained 28 days after the second AZD1222 dose. The receptors were sampled from an adult who received the AZD1222 COVID-19 vaccine.

The V call is TRBV27, the J call TRBJ2-7, with TRBD1 matching over 11 bases. Looked up from germline, CDR1 is MNHEY and CDR2 is SMNVEV (reference sequence). V shed 5 bases, J shed 5 bases, and the junction held 8 bases outside the gene matches. The CDR3 has 15 residues. This CDR3 reads CASSRGTGGVNEQYF. The CDR3 nucleotides are TGTGCCAGCAGTAGAGGGACAGGGGGTGTTAACGAGCAGTACTTC.

This clone was detected only once. The chain links TRBV4-1 to TRBJ2-7; a weak D match, TRBD2 (6 bases). CDR3 length: 15 residues. The germline gives CDR1 MGHRA, CDR2 YSYEKL. V was shortened by 5 bases and J by 5 bases, with 19 bases between the two germline ends. CDR3 protein: CASSLLEGRGDEQYF. The CDR3 bases are TGCGCCAGCAGCTTACTGGAGGGGCGTGGAGACGAGCAGTACTTC.

The rearrangement uses TRBV7-9 and TRBJ1-6; unclear D gene. Trimming left V 1 base short and J 5 bases short, with 9 bases between. CDR3 length: 15 residues. Germline-derived CDR1 and CDR2 are SEHNR and FQNEAQ (reference sequence). CDR3: CASSLGPVNNSPLHF. In DNA form, the CDR3 reads TGTGCCAGCAGCTTAGGGCCGGTAAATAATTCACCCCTCCACTTT.

The chain has TRBV18 and TRBJ1-1; D not resolved. Trimming removed 1 base at V and 4 bases at J, with 13 bases between. Germline V gene lookup returns CDR1 KGHSH and CDR2 LQKENI. The CDR3 contains 15 residues. The CDR3 loop is CASSPQGTEATEAFF. CDR3 coding DNA: TGTGCCAGCTCACCACAGGGTACGGAGGCCACTGAAGCTTTCTTT.

The gene calls are TRBV27 and TRBJ1-1, with D unclear. This CDR3 is built from 14 residues. Germline CDR1 and CDR2: MNHEY and SMNVEV (reference sequence). The V end was cut by 2 bases, the J end by 1 base, with 8 bases between. The DNA for the CDR3 is TGTGCCAGCAGTTTACGGGCAGCGAACACTGAAGCTTTCTTT. Encoded protein: CASSLRAANTEAFF.

The chain employs TRBV6-5 and TRBJ1-5; D gene uncertain. Germline CDR1 reads MNHEY; CDR2 reads SVGAGI. V was pared by 0 bases and J by 2 bases, with 8 bases between. The CDR3 runs 15 residues. As DNA, the CDR3 is TGTGCCAGCAGTTACTCGTTCTCAGGCAATCAGCCCCAGCATTTT. Its protein is CASSYSFSGNQPQHF.

This clone was observed a few times. The chain combines TRBV6-1 with TRBJ1-1, with no clear D. Germline-derived CDR1 and CDR2 are MNHNS and SASEGT. Trimming took off 2 bases at V and 5 bases at J, with 18 bases between the two ends. The CDR3 is made up of 16 amino acids. The CDR3 sequence: CASSERRFSSVTEAFF. The CDR3 DNA is TGTGCCAGCAGTGAAAGGAGGTTCTCTTCTGTTACTGAAGCTTTCTTT.

The rearrangement uses TRBV7-2 and TRBJ1-2, with unresolved D. The CDR3 extends over 17 amino acids. The germline V and J ends were trimmed by 6 bases and 8 bases, with 28 bases remaining between them. Germline values: CDR1 SGHTA, CDR2 FQGNSA. The CDR3 region has the DNA TGTGCCAGCAGAGCAACGCATCGTGAACAGAGGTCCTGGGGCTACACCTTC. Its translation is CASRATHREQRSWGYTF. Looking up the rest from reference TRBV7-2 and TRBJ1-2 gives the full variable domain: GAGVSQSPSNKVTEKGKDVELRCDPISGHTALYWYRQSLGQGLEFLIYFQGNSAPDKSGLPSDRFSAERTGGSVSTLTIQRTQQEDSAVYLCASRATHREQRSWGYTFGSGTRLTVV.

This chain joins TRBV7-2 and TRBJ2-1; D perhaps matches TRBD1 (5 bases). The V gene lost 1 base and the J gene lost 8 bases, with 12 bases spanning the gap. CDR3 length equals 14 residues. Germline V lookup: CDR1 SGHTA, CDR2 FQGNSA. CDR3 DNA: TGTGCCAGCAGCTTAGTACCAGGGTTCCATGAGCAGTTCTTC. This encodes CASSLVPGFHEQFF. The full variable domain, in which reference TRBV7-2 and TRBJ2-1 provide the parts outside the CDR3, is GAGVSQSPSNKVTEKGKDVELRCDPISGHTALYWYRQSLGQGLEFLIYFQGNSAPDKSGLPSDRFSAERTGGSVSTLTIQRTQQEDSAVYLCASSLVPGFHEQFFGPGTRLTVL.

This clone was seen just once. V is TRBV30 and J is TRBJ2-7; TRBD1 is a possible D gene (6 bases). This CDR3 region has 12 residues. V dropped 0 bases and J dropped 3 bases, with 6 bases sitting between them. From germline, CDR1 is GTSNPN and CDR2 SVGIG (reference sequence). The DNA of the CDR3 is TGTGCCTGGAGTGTAGGGGGCTACGAGCAGTACTTC. Amino acid sequence: CAWSVGGYEQYF.

The chain links TRBV29-1 to TRBJ2-7; D could derive from TRBD1 or TRBD2 (6 bases each). Trimming pared 5 bases from V and 6 bases from J, leaving 20 bases between. Germline V gives CDR1 SQVTM, CDR2 ANQGSEA. The CDR3 length is 14 residues. CDR3 nucleotide sequence: TGCAGCGTTAGAGGTGGGGGCGCGCGGGGCGAGCAGTACTTC. Protein sequence: CSVRGGGARGEQYF.

The chain's CDR3 is CASRILLLCLLAKNIQYF. As DNA, the CDR3 is TGTGCCAGCAGGATCCTCCTCCTCTGCTTACTAGCCAAAAACATTCAGTACTTC. The rearrangement uses TRBV5-7 and TRBJ2-4; no clear D. TRBV5-7 is noted as an ORF with a role that remains uncertain. The V gene lost 5 bases and the J gene lost 0 bases, with 21 bases spanning the gap. The CDR3 loop spans 18 amino acids.

The chain employs TRBV7-6 and TRBJ2-4, with a weak D call TRBD2 (5 bases). The CDR3 covers 14 residues. V lost 5 bases to trimming and J lost 2 bases, with 10 bases between them. Germline-derived CDR1 and CDR2 are SGHVS and FNYEAQ. The CDR3 is CASSPGGPKNIQYF. CDR3 DNA: TGTGCCAGCAGCCCCGGAGGACCCAAAAACATTCAGTACTTC.

The chain carries TRBV2 and TRBJ2-6; 7 positions match TRBD1. The length of the CDR3 is 14 residues. From germline, CDR1 is SNHLY and CDR2 FYNNEI. V lost 6 bases to trimming and J lost 2 bases; unmatched junction nucleotides: 1. CDR3 residues: CASRQGAGANVLTF. The CDR3 DNA reads TGTGCCAGCAGGCAGGGGGCTGGGGCCAACGTCCTGACTTTC.

The J gene is TRBJ1-4, the V gene TRBV21-1; the D call in the table, TRBD1, was not verified against the DNA. TRBV21-1 is a listed pseudogene. The CDR3 is 19 residues long. The CDR3 nucleotides read TGTGCCAGCAGCAAAGAAGTTTGGGGACAGGGACGGTATTGTGGAAAACTGTTTTTT. This codes for CASSKEVWGQGRYCGKLFF.

The genes are TRBV6-1 and TRBJ1-3, with a weak D call TRBD1 (5 bases). Deletions cut 4 bases from V and 0 bases from J, with 13 bases between. The CDR3 extends over 16 amino acids. Germline CDR1 reads MNHNS; CDR2 reads SASEGT. This CDR3 is CASSGGLGDSGNTIYF. CDR3 DNA: TGTGCCAGCAGTGGGGGGTTGGGGGACTCTGGAAACACCATATATTTT.

The genes are TRBV30 and TRBJ1-3; D gene ambiguous. This CDR3 contains 17 residues. Germline CDR1 reads GTSNPN; CDR2 reads SVGIG (reference sequence). V was cut by 0 bases and J by 0 bases, with 15 bases left in between. CDR3 coding DNA: TGTGCCTGGAGTGTACTCAGCCATAGTAACTCTGGAAACACCATATATTTT. This translates into CAWSVLSHSNSGNTIYF.

V is TRBV2 and J is TRBJ1-5, with unresolved D. The germline CDR1 and CDR2 sequences are SNHLY and FYNNEI. Deletions cut 11 bases from V and 4 bases from J, with 12 bases between. This CDR3 contains 12 residues. The CDR3 nucleotides are TGTGCCTGGGGAAGATGGAATCAGCCCCAGCATTTT. It encodes CAWGRWNQPQHF.

In this sample, this clone turned up once. This chain joins TRBV7-6 and TRBJ1-2; D possibly corresponds to TRBD1 (5 bases). CDR1 is SGHVS, CDR2 FNYEAQ, per germline. The V and J ends lost 1 base and 6 bases respectively, with 15 bases between them. The CDR3 totals 15 residues. The CDR3 loop is CASSLEPREENGYTF. The CDR3 DNA reads as TGTGCCAGCAGCTTAGAGCCCAGGGAGGAAAATGGCTACACCTTC. Filled out from reference TRBV7-6 and TRBJ1-2, the complete variable domain reads GAGVSQSPRYKVTKRGQDVALRCDPISGHVSLYWYRQALGQGPEFLTYFNYEAQQDKSGLPNDRFSAERPEGSISTLTIQRTEQRDSAMYRCASSLEPREENGYTFGSGTRLTVV.

This chain links TRBV24-1 with TRBJ2-1, with D unclear. V was pared by 2 bases and J by 8 bases, with 6 bases between. Germline V gene lookup returns CDR1 KGHDR and CDR2 SFDVKD. This CDR3 spans 12 amino acids. DNA of the CDR3: TGTGCCACCAGTGATTGGAAGGATGAGCAGTTCTTC. It specifies CATSDWKDEQFF.

The chain combines TRBV7-2 with TRBJ2-1; tentative D call: TRBD2 (6 bases). CDR1 is SGHTA, CDR2 FQGNSA, per germline. This CDR3 region has 15 residues. V lost 2 bases and J 5 bases, leaving 13 bases between the germline ends. The CDR3 loop reads CASSLYPRGHNEQFF. The DNA for the CDR3 is TGTGCCAGCAGCTTATACCCGCGGGGTCACAATGAGCAGTTCTTC.

The chain combines TRBV10-3 with TRBJ1-3; D ambiguous. The CDR3 has 16 residues. V lost 0 bases and J 0 bases, leaving 9 bases between the germline ends. CDR1 ENHRY and CDR2 SYGVKD come from the germline V gene. DNA for the CDR3: TGTGCCATCAGTGAGTCCAGGCTCACCTCTGGAAACACCATATATTTT. Translated, it gives CAISESRLTSGNTIYF.

The chain carries TRBV5-6 and TRBJ2-4, with D possibly being TRBD1 (7 bases). CDR3 length: 13 amino acids. Germline V gene data show CDR1 as SGHDT and CDR2 as YYEEEE. Trimming stripped 4 bases from V and 6 bases from J, with 11 bases between. CDR3: CASSIQGGNIQYF. The CDR3 bases are TGTGCCAGCAGCATTCAGGGGGGAAACATTCAGTACTTC.

The V call is TRBV30, the J call TRBJ2-6; D unresolved. Looked up from germline, CDR1 is GTSNPN and CDR2 is SVGIG (reference sequence). This CDR3 has 12 amino acids. V was cut by 2 bases and J by 3 bases, with 2 bases left in between. This CDR3 reads CAWSRGANVLTF. The DNA for the CDR3 is TGTGCCTGGAGTCGTGGGGCCAACGTCCTGACTTTC.